This T cell receptor (beta chain) was sequenced for a study of blood T cell repertoires in COVID-19. CDR3 length: 11 residues. The germline gives CDR1 GTSNPN, CDR2 SVGIG (reference sequence). V lost 2 bases, J lost 5 bases, and 7 bases lay in between. The protocol was immunoSEQ multiplex PCR, while the TCRdb copy is restricted to in-frame clones and leaves out a portion. The sample contains hundreds of thousands of clones, 80% to 90% of which appear only once. This clonotype was obtained from a woman in her 30s with active or convalescent COVID-19. The specimen was peripheral blood. The chain combines TRBV30 with TRBJ2-7; a possible D gene is TRBD1 (6 bases). The CDR3 region is CAWSQGNEQYF. In nucleotides, the CDR3 is TGTGCCTGGAGTCAGGGGAACGAGCAGTACTTC.